This section outlines one TCR beta chain sequence together with its context. The source of the sample is a study of blood T cell repertoires in COVID-19. Germline CDR1 is SGHRS and CDR2 is YFSETQ. With 0 bases removed from V and 3 bases from J, the gap between germline ends came to 10 bases. The CDR3 consists of 15 residues. As processed by the authors: Quantification of nucleated cells was approximated via reference gene primer amplification. Produced via immunoSEQ multiplex PCR; TCRdb's table is partial and in-frame only. V and J calls and clone size are given by that table; D and trimming were obtained from the DNA. Among about 140,000 clones listed, roughly 80% were seen once. Everyone who took part was roughly 18 to 90 years old, and they came from fewer than 25 US areas. All exposed participants met a person with COVID-19 within 2 weeks before entering the study.

This receptor was taken from a woman aged 18-29 years who had been exposed to COVID-19. Material for sequencing was PBMCs or T cells enriched from blood (not recorded which). The chain carries TRBV5-1 and TRBJ1-3, with a possible D match to TRBD1 (5 bases). The CDR3 here is CASSLAGQGGNTIYF. The CDR3 coding sequence is TGCGCCAGCAGCTTGGCCGGCCAGGGTGGAAACACCATATATTTT.